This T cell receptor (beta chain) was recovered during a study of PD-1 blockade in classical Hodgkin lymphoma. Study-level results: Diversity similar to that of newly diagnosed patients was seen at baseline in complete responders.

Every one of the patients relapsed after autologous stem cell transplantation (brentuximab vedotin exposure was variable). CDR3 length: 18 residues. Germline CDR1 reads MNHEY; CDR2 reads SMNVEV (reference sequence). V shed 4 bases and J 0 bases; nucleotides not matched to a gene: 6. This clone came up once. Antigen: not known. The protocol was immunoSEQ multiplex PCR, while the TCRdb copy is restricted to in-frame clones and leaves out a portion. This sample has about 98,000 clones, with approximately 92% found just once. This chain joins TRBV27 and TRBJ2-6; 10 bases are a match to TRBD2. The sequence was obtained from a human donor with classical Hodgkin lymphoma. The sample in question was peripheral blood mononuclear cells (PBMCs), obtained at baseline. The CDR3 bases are TGTGCCAGCAGTTATTCTAGCGGGAGAGGCTCTGGGGCCAACGTCCTGACTTTC. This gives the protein CASSYSSGRGSGANVLTF.